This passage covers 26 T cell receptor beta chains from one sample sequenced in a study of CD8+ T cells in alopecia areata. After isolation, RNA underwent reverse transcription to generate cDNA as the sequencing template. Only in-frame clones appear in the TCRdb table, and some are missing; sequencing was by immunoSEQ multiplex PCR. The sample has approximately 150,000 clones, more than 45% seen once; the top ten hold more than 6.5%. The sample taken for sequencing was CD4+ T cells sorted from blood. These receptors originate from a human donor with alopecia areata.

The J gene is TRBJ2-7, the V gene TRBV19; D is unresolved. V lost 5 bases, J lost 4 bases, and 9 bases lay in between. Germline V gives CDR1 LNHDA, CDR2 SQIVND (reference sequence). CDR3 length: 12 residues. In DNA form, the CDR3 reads TGTGCCAGTAGTCCAGGAGAATACGAGCAGTACTTC. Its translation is CASSPGEYEQYF.

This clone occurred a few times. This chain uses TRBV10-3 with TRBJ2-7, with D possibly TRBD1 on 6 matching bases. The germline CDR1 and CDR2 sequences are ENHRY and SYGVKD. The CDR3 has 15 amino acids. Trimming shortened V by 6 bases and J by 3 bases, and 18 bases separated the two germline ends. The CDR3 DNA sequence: TGTGCCATCAGCGCAGGGGATATAAGTCACTACGAGCAGTACTTC. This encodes CAISAGDISHYEQYF.

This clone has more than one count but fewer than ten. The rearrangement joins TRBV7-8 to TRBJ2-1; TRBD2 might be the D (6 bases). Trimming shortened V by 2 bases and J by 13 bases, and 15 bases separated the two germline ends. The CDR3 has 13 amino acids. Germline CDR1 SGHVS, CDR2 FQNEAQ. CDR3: CASSLSERRGQFF. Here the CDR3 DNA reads TGTGCCAGCAGCTTATCTGAGCGGAGGGGACAGTTCTTC.

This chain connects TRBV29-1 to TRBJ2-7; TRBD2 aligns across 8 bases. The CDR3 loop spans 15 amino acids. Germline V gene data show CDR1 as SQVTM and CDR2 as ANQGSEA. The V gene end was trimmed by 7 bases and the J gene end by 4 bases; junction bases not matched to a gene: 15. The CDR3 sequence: CSARVFGGDPYEQYF. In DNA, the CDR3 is TGCAGCGCCCGGGTTTTCGGGGGGGATCCTTACGAGCAGTACTTC.

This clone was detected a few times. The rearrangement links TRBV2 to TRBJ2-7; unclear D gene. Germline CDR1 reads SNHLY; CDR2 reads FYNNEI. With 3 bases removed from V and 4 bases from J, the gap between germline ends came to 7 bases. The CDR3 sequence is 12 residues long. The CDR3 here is CASSDSAYEQYF. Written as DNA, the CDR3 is TGTGCCAGCAGTGATTCAGCATACGAGCAGTACTTC. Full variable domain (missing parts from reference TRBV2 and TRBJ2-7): EPEVTQTPSHQVTQMGQEVILRCVPISNHLYFYWYRQILGQKVEFLVSFYNNEISEKSEIFDDQFSVERPDGSNFTLKIRSTKLEDSAMYFCASSDSAYEQYFGPGTRLTVT.

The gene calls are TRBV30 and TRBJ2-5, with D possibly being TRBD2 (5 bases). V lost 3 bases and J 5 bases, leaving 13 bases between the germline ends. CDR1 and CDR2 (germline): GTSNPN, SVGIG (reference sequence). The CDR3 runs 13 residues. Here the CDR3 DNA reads TGTGCCTGGAGCACTAGGATTATGGAGACCCAGTACTTC. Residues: CAWSTRIMETQYF. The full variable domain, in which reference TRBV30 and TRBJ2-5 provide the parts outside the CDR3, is SQTIHQWPATLVQPVGSPLSLECTVEGTSNPNLYWYRQAAGRGLQLLFYSVGIGQISSEVPQNLSASRPQDRQFILSSKKLLLSDSGFYLCAWSTRIMETQYFGPGTRLLVL.

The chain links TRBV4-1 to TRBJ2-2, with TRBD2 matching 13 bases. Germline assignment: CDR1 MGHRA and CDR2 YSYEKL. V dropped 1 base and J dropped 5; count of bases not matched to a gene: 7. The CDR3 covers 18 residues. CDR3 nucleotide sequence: TGCGCCAGCAGCCAAGCCGGACTAGCGGGAGTCGGGACCGGGGAGCTGTTTTTT. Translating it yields CASSQAGLAGVGTGELFF.

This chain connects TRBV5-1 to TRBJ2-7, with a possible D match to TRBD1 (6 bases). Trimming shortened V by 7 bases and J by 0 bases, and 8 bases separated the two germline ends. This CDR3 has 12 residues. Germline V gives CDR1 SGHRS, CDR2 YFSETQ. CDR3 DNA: TGCGCCAGCTGGGACACCTCCTACGAGCAGTACTTC. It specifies CASWDTSYEQYF.

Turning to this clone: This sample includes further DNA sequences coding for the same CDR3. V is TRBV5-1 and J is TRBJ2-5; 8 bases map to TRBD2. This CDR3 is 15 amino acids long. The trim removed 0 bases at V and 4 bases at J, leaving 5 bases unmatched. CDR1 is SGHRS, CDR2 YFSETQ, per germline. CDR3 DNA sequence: TGCGCCAGCAGCTTGGCCAGCGGGAGCCGAGAGACCCAGTACTTC. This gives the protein CASSLASGSRETQYF.

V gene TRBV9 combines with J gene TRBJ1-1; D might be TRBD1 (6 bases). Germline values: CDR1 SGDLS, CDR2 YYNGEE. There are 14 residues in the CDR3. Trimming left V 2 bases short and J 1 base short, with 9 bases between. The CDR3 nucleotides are TGTGCCAGCAGCGTCTCACAGGGGAACACTGAAGCTTTCTTT. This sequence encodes CASSVSQGNTEAFF. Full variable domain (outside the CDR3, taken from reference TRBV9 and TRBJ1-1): DSGVTQTPKHLITATGQRVTLRCSPRSGDLSVYWYQQSLDQGLQFLIQYYNGEERAKGNILERFSAQQFPDLHSELNLSSLELGDSALYFCASSVSQGNTEAFFGQGTRLTVV.

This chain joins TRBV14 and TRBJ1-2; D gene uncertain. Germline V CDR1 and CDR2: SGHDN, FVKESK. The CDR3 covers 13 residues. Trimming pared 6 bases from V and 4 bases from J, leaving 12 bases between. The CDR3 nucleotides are TGTGCCAGCAGTCCTGAACCTATCTATGGCTACACCTTC. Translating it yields CASSPEPIYGYTF.

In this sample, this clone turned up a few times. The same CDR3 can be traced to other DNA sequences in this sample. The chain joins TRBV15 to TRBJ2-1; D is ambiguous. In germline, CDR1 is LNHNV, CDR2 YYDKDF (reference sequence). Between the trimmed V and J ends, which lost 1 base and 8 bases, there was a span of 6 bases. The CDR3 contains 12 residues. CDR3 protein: CATSRVRDEQFF. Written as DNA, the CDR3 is TGTGCCACCAGCAGAGTGCGAGATGAGCAGTTCTTC.

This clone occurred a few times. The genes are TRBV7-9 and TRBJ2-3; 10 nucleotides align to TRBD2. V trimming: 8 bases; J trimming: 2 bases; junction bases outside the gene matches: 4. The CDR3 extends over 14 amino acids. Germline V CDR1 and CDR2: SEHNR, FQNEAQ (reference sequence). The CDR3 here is CASVGLATTDTQYF. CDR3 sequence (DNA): TGTGCCAGCGTGGGACTAGCGACCACAGATACGCAGTATTTT.

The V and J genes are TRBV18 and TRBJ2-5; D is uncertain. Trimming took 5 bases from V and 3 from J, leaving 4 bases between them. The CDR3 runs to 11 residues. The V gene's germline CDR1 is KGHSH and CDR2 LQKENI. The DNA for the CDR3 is TGTGCCAGCTCAACGAAAGAGACCCAGTACTTC. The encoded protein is CASSTKETQYF.

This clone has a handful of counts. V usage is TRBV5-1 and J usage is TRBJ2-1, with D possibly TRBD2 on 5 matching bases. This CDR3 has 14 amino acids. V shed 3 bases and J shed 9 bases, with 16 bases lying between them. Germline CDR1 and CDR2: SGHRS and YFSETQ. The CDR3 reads CASSSSTGSGEQFF. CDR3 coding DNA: TGCGCCAGCAGCTCCTCGACGGGAAGCGGTGAGCAGTTCTTC.

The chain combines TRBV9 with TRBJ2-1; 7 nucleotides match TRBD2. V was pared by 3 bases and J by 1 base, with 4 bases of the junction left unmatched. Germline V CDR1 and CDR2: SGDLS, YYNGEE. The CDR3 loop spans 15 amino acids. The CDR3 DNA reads TGTGCCAGCAGCGCGGATAGCGGGTCCTACAATGAGCAGTTCTTC. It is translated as CASSADSGSYNEQFF.

As DNA, the CDR3 is TGTGCCAGCAGAACAACTAGGTCTTCCACAGATACGCAGTATTTT. This sequence encodes CASRTTRSSTDTQYF. This chain joins TRBV11-3 and TRBJ2-3, with a weak D call TRBD2 (5 bases). The CDR3 totals 15 residues. V was shortened by 6 bases and J by 2 bases, with 15 bases between the two germline ends. Germline lookup yields CDR1 SGHNT and CDR2 YENEEA.

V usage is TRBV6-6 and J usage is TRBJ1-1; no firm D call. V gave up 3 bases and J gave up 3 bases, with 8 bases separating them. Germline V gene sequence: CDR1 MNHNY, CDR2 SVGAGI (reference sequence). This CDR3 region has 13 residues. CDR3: CASSYVQDTEAFF. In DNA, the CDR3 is TGTGCCAGCAGTTATGTGCAGGACACTGAAGCTTTCTTT.

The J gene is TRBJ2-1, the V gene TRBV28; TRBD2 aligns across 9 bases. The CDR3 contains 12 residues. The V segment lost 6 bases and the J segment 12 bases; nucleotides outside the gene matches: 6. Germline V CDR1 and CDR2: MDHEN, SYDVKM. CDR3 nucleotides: TGTGCCAGCAGAACCACTAGCGGGCGGCAGTTCTTC. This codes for CASRTTSGRQFF. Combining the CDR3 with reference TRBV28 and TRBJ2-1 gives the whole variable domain DVKVTQSSRYLVKRTGEKVFLECVQDMDHENMFWYRQDPGLGLRLIYFSYDVKMKEKGDIPEGYSVSREKKERFSLILESASTNQTSMYLCASRTTSGRQFFGPGTRLTVL.

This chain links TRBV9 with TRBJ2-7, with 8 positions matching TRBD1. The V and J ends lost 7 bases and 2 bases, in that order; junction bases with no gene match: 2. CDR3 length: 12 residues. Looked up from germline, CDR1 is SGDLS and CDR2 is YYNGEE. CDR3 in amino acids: CASGTGAYEQYF. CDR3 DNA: TGTGCCAGCGGGACAGGAGCCTACGAGCAGTACTTC.

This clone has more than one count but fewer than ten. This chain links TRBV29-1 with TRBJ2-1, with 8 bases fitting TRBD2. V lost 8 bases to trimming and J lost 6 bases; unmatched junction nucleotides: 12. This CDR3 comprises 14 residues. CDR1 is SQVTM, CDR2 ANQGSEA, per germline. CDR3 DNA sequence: TGCAGCCTACGACTGCGGGGGGCGTCCAATGAGCAGTTCTTC. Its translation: CSLRLRGASNEQFF.

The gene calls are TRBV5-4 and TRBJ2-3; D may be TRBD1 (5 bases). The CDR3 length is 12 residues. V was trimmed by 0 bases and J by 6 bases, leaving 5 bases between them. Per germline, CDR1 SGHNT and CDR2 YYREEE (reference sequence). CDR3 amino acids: CASSLEGDTQYF. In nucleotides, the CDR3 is TGTGCCAGCAGCTTGGAGGGGGATACGCAGTATTTT.

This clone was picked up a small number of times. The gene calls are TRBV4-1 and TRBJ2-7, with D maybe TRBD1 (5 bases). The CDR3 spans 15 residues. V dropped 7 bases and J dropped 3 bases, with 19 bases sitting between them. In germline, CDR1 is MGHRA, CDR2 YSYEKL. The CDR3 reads CASTLGTGHGYEQYF. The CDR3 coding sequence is TGCGCCAGCACCCTGGGTACAGGCCATGGCTACGAGCAGTACTTC.

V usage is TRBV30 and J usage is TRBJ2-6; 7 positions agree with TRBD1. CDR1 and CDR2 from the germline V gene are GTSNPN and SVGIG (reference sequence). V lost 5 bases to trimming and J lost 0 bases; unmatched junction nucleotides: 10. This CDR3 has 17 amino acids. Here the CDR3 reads CAWYSGQLLSGANVLTF. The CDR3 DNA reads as TGTGCCTGGTATTCGGGACAGCTACTCTCTGGGGCCAACGTCCTGACTTTC.

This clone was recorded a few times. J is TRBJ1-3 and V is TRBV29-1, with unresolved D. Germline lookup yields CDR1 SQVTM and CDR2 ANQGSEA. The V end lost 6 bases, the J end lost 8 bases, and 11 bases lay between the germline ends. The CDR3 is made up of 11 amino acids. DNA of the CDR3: TGCAGCGTCAATATGCTGGACACCATATATTTT. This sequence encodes CSVNMLDTIYF.

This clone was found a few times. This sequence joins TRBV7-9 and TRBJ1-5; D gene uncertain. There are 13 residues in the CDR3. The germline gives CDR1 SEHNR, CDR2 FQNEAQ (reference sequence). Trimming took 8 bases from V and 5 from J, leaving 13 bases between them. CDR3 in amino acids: CASSSETYQPQHF. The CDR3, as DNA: TGTGCCAGCTCTAGTGAGACTTATCAGCCCCAGCATTTT.